This is a list of T cell receptor beta chains from one sample in a study of blood T cell repertoires in COVID-19. Clones were sequenced by immunoSEQ multiplex PCR, and TCRdb holds only the in-frame ones, with some missing. The sample records tens of thousands of clones, over 60% being singletons. Source material: peripheral blood. The source of these receptors is a young man with COVID-19, enrolled during active disease. CDR3s include the opening cysteine and the closing phenylalanine or tryptophan. The order of the fields is CDR3 DNA, CDR3 protein, J gene, clone size, V gene, D gene. The D gene is left open where the match is weak. Clone size, where shown, is once, few, many, or a class for clones that have expanded.

cdr3_nt: TGTGCCAGTGATTCTAGCGGGGGGGCAGATACGCAGTATTTT; cdr3_aa: CASDSSGGADTQYF; j_call: TRBJ2-3; clone_size: few; v_call: TRBV19; d_call: TRBD2
cdr3_nt: TGCAGTGCCCGCCCGCGTGGCTACACCTTC; cdr3_aa: CSARPRGYTF; j_call: TRBJ1-2; clone_size: few; v_call: TRBV20-1; d_call: -
cdr3_nt: TGTGCCAGCAGTTGGACTGATAAAGAGACCCAGTACTTC; cdr3_aa: CASSWTDKETQYF; j_call: TRBJ2-5; clone_size: few; v_call: TRBV28; d_call: -
cdr3_nt: TGTGCCAGCAGTTCCAGGGCGGCTAACTATGGCTACACCTTC; cdr3_aa: CASSSRAANYGYTF; j_call: TRBJ1-2; clone_size: -; v_call: TRBV6-6; d_call: -
cdr3_nt: TGTGCCAGCAGCCTCGACAGTGGCACAGATACGCAGTATTTT; cdr3_aa: CASSLDSGTDTQYF; j_call: TRBJ2-3; clone_size: many; v_call: TRBV4-2; d_call: -
cdr3_nt: TGTGCCAGCAGCCCCCCTCCGGGCTCTGGAAACACCATATATTTT; cdr3_aa: CASSPPPGSGNTIYF; j_call: TRBJ1-3; clone_size: -; v_call: TRBV7-9; d_call: -
cdr3_nt: TGTGCCAGTAGGTCCGGGACTAGCGGGAGATTGAAGCTTTGGAACAATGAGCAGTTCTTC; cdr3_aa: CASRSGTSGRLKLWNNEQFF; j_call: TRBJ2-1; clone_size: -; v_call: TRBV19; d_call: TRBD2
cdr3_nt: TGTGCCAGCAGTCGACACAGCACAGATACGCAGTATTTT; cdr3_aa: CASSRHSTDTQYF; j_call: TRBJ2-3; clone_size: -; v_call: TRBV7-3; d_call: -
cdr3_nt: TGTGCCAGCAGTTTAGCAGGGGAACTCGGTGAAAAACTGTTTTTT; cdr3_aa: CASSLAGELGEKLFF; j_call: TRBJ1-4; clone_size: -; v_call: TRBV28; d_call: -
cdr3_nt: TGTGCCAGCAGTGAATCGTCTGTACGGGGGACGCGCAACTATGGCTACACCTTC; cdr3_aa: CASSESSVRGTRNYGYTF; j_call: TRBJ1-2; clone_size: once; v_call: TRBV2; d_call: -
cdr3_nt: TGTGCCAGCAGCTTACTCACTAGTGGCACCGGGGAGCTGTTTTTT; cdr3_aa: CASSLLTSGTGELFF; j_call: TRBJ2-2; clone_size: -; v_call: TRBV7-6; d_call: -
cdr3_nt: TGTGCCAGCAGCGCGGGACCGCTCGGCGAGCAGTACTTC; cdr3_aa: CASSAGPLGEQYF; j_call: TRBJ2-7; clone_size: -; v_call: TRBV7-3; d_call: -
cdr3_nt: TGTGCCAGCAGCCAAGTGGTAGGGGGCTGGGGGTCACCCCTCCACTTT; cdr3_aa: CASSQVVGGWGSPLHF; j_call: TRBJ1-6; clone_size: -; v_call: TRBV3-1/TRBV3-2; d_call: TRBD1
cdr3_nt: TGTGCCCGGGACATAAACACTGAAGCTTTCTTT; cdr3_aa: CARDINTEAFF; j_call: TRBJ1-1; clone_size: -; v_call: TRBV4-2; d_call: -
cdr3_nt: TGTGCCAGCAGTCACGGGACAATCTACGAGCAGTACTTC; cdr3_aa: CASSHGTIYEQYF; j_call: TRBJ2-7; clone_size: once; v_call: TRBV28; d_call: -
cdr3_nt: TGCGCCAGCAGCCAAGATGAGGGGGCTGGGAATTGGCGGGCGCAGTATTTT; cdr3_aa: CASSQDEGAGNWRAQYF; j_call: TRBJ2-3; clone_size: -; v_call: TRBV4-3; d_call: TRBD1
cdr3_nt: TGTGCCAGCAGTCTGGAGTTGATCCTAGGGGTTGTAGATGGCTACACCTTC; cdr3_aa: CASSLELILGVVDGYTF; j_call: TRBJ1-2; clone_size: -; v_call: TRBV28; d_call: -
cdr3_nt: TGTGCCAGCAGTGAGTCGGTGTTGGCTAATGAAAAACTGTTTTTT; cdr3_aa: CASSESVLANEKLFF; j_call: TRBJ1-4; clone_size: -; v_call: TRBV2; d_call: -
cdr3_nt: TGTGCCTCCCGGGACAGGGATCAAGAGACCCAGTACTTC; cdr3_aa: CASRDRDQETQYF; j_call: TRBJ2-5; clone_size: -; v_call: TRBV11-3; d_call: TRBD1
cdr3_nt: TGTGCCTGGAGTGTAAACCCCCCCAGTGGTTACCAGCCCCAGCATTTT; cdr3_aa: CAWSVNPPSGYQPQHF; j_call: TRBJ1-5; clone_size: -; v_call: TRBV30; d_call: -
cdr3_nt: TGTGCCAGCAGCTTGGCCGGCGGGAGGGGATACACCGGGGAGCTGTTTTTT; cdr3_aa: CASSLAGGRGYTGELFF; j_call: TRBJ2-2; clone_size: -; v_call: TRBV5-4; d_call: TRBD2
cdr3_nt: TGTGCCAGCAGCTTGGGGACTAGGCATGAGCAGTTCTTC; cdr3_aa: CASSLGTRHEQFF; j_call: TRBJ2-1; clone_size: -; v_call: TRBV11-3; d_call: TRBD2
cdr3_nt: TGTGCCAGCAGCCTCCGGGGGGGACCAACTAATGAAAAACTGTTTTTT; cdr3_aa: CASSLRGGPTNEKLFF; j_call: TRBJ1-4; clone_size: -; v_call: TRBV7-6; d_call: -
cdr3_nt: TGCAGCTTCTCGGGGGGGGAGACCTTACCTCCCCACGAGCAGTACTTC; cdr3_aa: CSFSGGETLPPHEQYF; j_call: TRBJ2-7; clone_size: once; v_call: TRBV29-1; d_call: TRBD2
cdr3_nt: TGTGCCAGCAGCTTGGGTGGGGGGGACACTGAAGCTTTCTTT; cdr3_aa: CASSLGGGDTEAFF; j_call: TRBJ1-1; clone_size: -; v_call: TRBV5-4; d_call: -
cdr3_nt: TGTGCCAGCAGCCGTACCGTGCGGGGAATCCAGTTCTTC; cdr3_aa: CASSRTVRGIQFF; j_call: TRBJ2-1; clone_size: -; v_call: TRBV6-6; d_call: -
cdr3_nt: TGTGCCTGGAGTCCGAGGTCGCATGGCTACACCTTC; cdr3_aa: CAWSPRSHGYTF; j_call: TRBJ1-2; clone_size: few; v_call: TRBV30; d_call: -
cdr3_nt: TGTGCCAGCAGCCAAGAGGAGGGGCCCGATCCTGGAAACACCATATATTTT; cdr3_aa: CASSQEEGPDPGNTIYF; j_call: TRBJ1-3; clone_size: -; v_call: TRBV3-1/TRBV3-2; d_call: -
cdr3_nt: TGTGCCAGCAGCTTAAAAGGCGGGGACAGGGACGGCTACACCTTC; cdr3_aa: CASSLKGGDRDGYTF; j_call: TRBJ1-2; clone_size: -; v_call: TRBV7-3; d_call: TRBD1
cdr3_nt: TGTGCCAGCAGACCGACAGGGATCAATCAGCCCCAGCATTTT; cdr3_aa: CASRPTGINQPQHF; j_call: TRBJ1-5; clone_size: -; v_call: TRBV2; d_call: TRBD1
cdr3_nt: TGTGCCAGCAGCCCGGGTGGGGGGAGCTCCTACGAGCAGTACTTC; cdr3_aa: CASSPGGGSSYEQYF; j_call: TRBJ2-7; clone_size: -; v_call: TRBV4-2; d_call: -
cdr3_nt: TGTGCCTGGAAACTAGGGGGCGCGATTGGGGCCAACGTCCTGACTTTC; cdr3_aa: CAWKLGGAIGANVLTF; j_call: TRBJ2-6; clone_size: -; v_call: TRBV30; d_call: TRBD1
cdr3_nt: TGTGCCAGCAGTTACCGGGACTACGGGGAGACCCAGTACTTC; cdr3_aa: CASSYRDYGETQYF; j_call: TRBJ2-5; clone_size: -; v_call: TRBV11-3; d_call: TRBD2
cdr3_nt: TGTGCCAGCAGCTTAGCCCTCTCGACAGGGCGGAGTGAAAAACTGTTTTTT; cdr3_aa: CASSLALSTGRSEKLFF; j_call: TRBJ1-4; clone_size: -; v_call: TRBV11-3; d_call: TRBD1
cdr3_nt: TGTGCCAGCAGCCAGGCGGGGGGGCCGAGATCGGGGGAGCTGTTTTTT; cdr3_aa: CASSQAGGPRSGELFF; j_call: TRBJ2-2; clone_size: -; v_call: TRBV4-2; d_call: TRBD2
cdr3_nt: TGTGCCAGCTCCACAGGGGATGGCTACACCTTC; cdr3_aa: CASSTGDGYTF; j_call: TRBJ1-2; clone_size: -; v_call: TRBV19; d_call: TRBD1
cdr3_nt: TGTGCCAGCAGTTTGATCAAGCGGGGGCGAGGAGAAAAACTGTTTTTT; cdr3_aa: CASSLIKRGRGEKLFF; j_call: TRBJ1-4; clone_size: once; v_call: TRBV28; d_call: -
cdr3_nt: TGTGCCAGCAGCATCACCGGGACAGGAGCGTCCTACGAGCAGTACTTC; cdr3_aa: CASSITGTGASYEQYF; j_call: TRBJ2-7; clone_size: -; v_call: TRBV5-4; d_call: TRBD1
cdr3_nt: TGTGCCACCAGCCGGGACAGGGCCTGGGATGAAAAACTGTTTTTT; cdr3_aa: CATSRDRAWDEKLFF; j_call: TRBJ1-4; clone_size: few; v_call: TRBV15; d_call: TRBD1
cdr3_nt: TGTGCCAGCAGCGTAGGGCTAGCGGGGGTTCAAGAGACCCAGTACTTC; cdr3_aa: CASSVGLAGVQETQYF; j_call: TRBJ2-5; clone_size: -; v_call: TRBV9; d_call: TRBD2
cdr3_nt: TGCGCCAGCAGCTCGGGACAGCAAGAGACCCAGTACTTC; cdr3_aa: CASSSGQQETQYF; j_call: TRBJ2-5; clone_size: -; v_call: TRBV5-1; d_call: TRBD1
cdr3_nt: TGTGCCAGCAGGCAGGGTACCTACGAGCAGTACTTC; cdr3_aa: CASRQGTYEQYF; j_call: TRBJ2-7; clone_size: -; v_call: TRBV12-3/TRBV12-4; d_call: -
cdr3_nt: TGTGCCTGGAGTAGGGACATGAACACTGAAGCTTTCTTT; cdr3_aa: CAWSRDMNTEAFF; j_call: TRBJ1-1; clone_size: -; v_call: TRBV30; d_call: -
cdr3_nt: TGTGCCAGCAGTACCCACCTCTGGGGGAGGGAGAATGGCTACACCTTC; cdr3_aa: CASSTHLWGRENGYTF; j_call: TRBJ1-2; clone_size: -; v_call: TRBV28; d_call: -
cdr3_nt: TGTGCCTGGAGTGGTAATAGCAATCAGCCCCAGCATTTT; cdr3_aa: CAWSGNSNQPQHF; j_call: TRBJ1-5; clone_size: -; v_call: TRBV30; d_call: -
cdr3_nt: TGTGCCTGGAGTACCGGGACAGGGAGGTACGAGCAGTACTTC; cdr3_aa: CAWSTGTGRYEQYF; j_call: TRBJ2-7; clone_size: few; v_call: TRBV30; d_call: TRBD1
cdr3_nt: TGTGCCTTGGAGGGGCAGAGAGTGACCGGGGAGCTGTTTTTT; cdr3_aa: CALEGQRVTGELFF; j_call: TRBJ2-2; clone_size: -; v_call: TRBV3-1/TRBV3-2; d_call: -
cdr3_nt: TGTGCCAGCAGCTCAACGACACAGGAGTACAATGAGCAGTTCTTC; cdr3_aa: CASSSTTQEYNEQFF; j_call: TRBJ2-1; clone_size: -; v_call: TRBV5-4; d_call: -
cdr3_nt: TGTGCCAGCAGCGAGGGACAGGTCCTCTACGAGCAGTACTTC; cdr3_aa: CASSEGQVLYEQYF; j_call: TRBJ2-7; clone_size: -; v_call: TRBV11-1; d_call: TRBD1
cdr3_nt: TGTGCCAGCAGTGGCCTAGCGGGAGTACGGTCCTACGAGCAGTACTTC; cdr3_aa: CASSGLAGVRSYEQYF; j_call: TRBJ2-7; clone_size: -; v_call: TRBV6-1; d_call: TRBD2
cdr3_nt: TGCGCCAGCAGCTTGGCCGGCAGGGTAGAGACCCAGTACTTC; cdr3_aa: CASSLAGRVETQYF; j_call: TRBJ2-5; clone_size: -; v_call: TRBV5-1; d_call: -
cdr3_nt: TGCGCCAGCGGTTCACAGGGGTTCGACACTGAAGCTTTCTTT; cdr3_aa: CASGSQGFDTEAFF; j_call: TRBJ1-1; clone_size: few; v_call: TRBV10-2; d_call: TRBD1
cdr3_nt: TGTGCCAGCTCGGGAGACAGGGGTTTGTATGAGCAGTTCTTC; cdr3_aa: CASSGDRGLYEQFF; j_call: TRBJ2-1; clone_size: -; v_call: TRBV27; d_call: TRBD1
cdr3_nt: TGTGCCAGCAGTGAACTAGAAAGGCTGCAGTTCTTC; cdr3_aa: CASSELERLQFF; j_call: TRBJ2-1; clone_size: -; v_call: TRBV6-1; d_call: -